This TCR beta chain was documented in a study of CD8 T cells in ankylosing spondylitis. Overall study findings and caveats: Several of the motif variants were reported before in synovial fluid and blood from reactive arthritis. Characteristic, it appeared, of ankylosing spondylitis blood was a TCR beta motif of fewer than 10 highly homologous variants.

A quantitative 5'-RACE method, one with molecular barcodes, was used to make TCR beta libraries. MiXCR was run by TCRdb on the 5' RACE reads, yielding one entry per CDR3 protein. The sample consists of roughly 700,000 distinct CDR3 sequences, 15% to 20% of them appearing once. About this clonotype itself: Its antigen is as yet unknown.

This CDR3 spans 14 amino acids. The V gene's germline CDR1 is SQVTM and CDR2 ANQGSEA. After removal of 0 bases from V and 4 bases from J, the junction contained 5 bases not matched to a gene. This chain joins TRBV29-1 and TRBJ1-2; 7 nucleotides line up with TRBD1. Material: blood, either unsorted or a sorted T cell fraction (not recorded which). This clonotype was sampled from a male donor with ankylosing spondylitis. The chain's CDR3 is CSVEDADRTYGYTF. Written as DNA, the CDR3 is TGCAGCGTTGAAGATGCGGACAGGACCTATGGCTACACCTTC.